A single sample is the source of the 6 T cell receptor beta chains below, sequenced in a study of cytotoxic CD8 clonotypes in ibrutinib-treated CLL. Sequenced by immunoSEQ multiplex PCR; TCRdb stores in-frame clones only, minus some. The repertoire holds about 140,000 clones, with over 75% as singletons. The input for sequencing was PBMCs, taken after 36 months of ibrutinib treatment. These receptors all stem from a human donor with chronic lymphocytic leukemia.

This chain uses TRBV10-2 with TRBJ2-5; D is perhaps TRBD2 (6 bases). Per germline, CDR1 WSHSY and CDR2 SAAADI. The CDR3 runs to 15 residues. Trimming cost V 0 bases and J 2 bases, with 10 bases left between them. The CDR3 nucleotides are TGCGCCAGCAGTGAGTCGGGGGGTTATCAAGAGACCCAGTACTTC. Amino acids: CASSESGGYQETQYF.

The chain combines TRBV27 with TRBJ1-5, with unresolved D. This CDR3 has 14 residues. Germline CDR1 and CDR2: MNHEY and SMNVEV (reference sequence). Trimming stripped 3 bases from V and 0 bases from J, with 6 bases between. The CDR3 reads CASSFGGSNQPQHF. Written as DNA, the CDR3 is TGTGCCAGCAGTTTCGGCGGTAGCAATCAGCCCCAGCATTTT.

This CDR3 reads CASSLALGREAFF. The CDR3 DNA reads as TGCGCCAGCAGCTTGGCCTTGGGCAGGGAAGCTTTCTTT. V gene TRBV5-1 combines with J gene TRBJ1-1; D is unresolved. The germline V gene has CDR1 SGHRS and CDR2 YFSETQ. This CDR3 comprises 13 residues. The V end lost 0 bases, the J end lost 8 bases, and 11 bases lay between the germline ends.

The table lists this clone with a count of one. CDR3 in DNA: TGTGCCAGCAGTGAAGGGGCAGCTCAAGAGACCCAGTACTTC. The encoded protein is CASSEGAAQETQYF. J is TRBJ2-5 and V is TRBV6-1; D gene uncertain. Germline CDR1 reads MNHNS; CDR2 reads SASEGT. The CDR3 is 14 residues long. Trimming took off 1 base at V and 2 bases at J, with 8 bases between the two ends.

The chain joins TRBV6-5 to TRBJ2-3; D remains unclear. Trimming stripped 10 bases from V and 5 bases from J, with 10 bases between. The CDR3 has 11 residues. CDR1 and CDR2 (germline): MNHEY, SVGAGI. The CDR3 sequence is CATDWIDTQYF. The CDR3 DNA reads as TGTGCCACCGATTGGATAGATACGCAGTATTTT.

V is TRBV4-1 and J is TRBJ2-7, with a weak D call TRBD1 (7 bases). Germline V gene sequence: CDR1 MGHRA, CDR2 YSYEKL. The CDR3 has 11 amino acids. Trimming cost V 5 bases and J 9 bases, with 11 bases left between them. The CDR3, as DNA: TGCGCCAGCAGCTCGCAGGGGGGGCAGTACTTC. It translates to CASSSQGGQYF.